The 10 T cell receptor beta chains below come from one sample, sequenced in a study of cytomegalovirus exposure and HLA in healthy donors. Both 60 Vbeta primers and 13 Jbeta primers went into the PCR. Using immunoSEQ multiplex PCR, the repertoire was profiled, and TCRdb retains in-frame clones only, with some absent. The sample holds about 160,000 clones, about three quarters seen once. The sequencing input was PBMCs. Receptor source: a woman aged 45-59 years in good health and CMV-seropositive.

Only a few counts were recorded for this clone. This chain links TRBV28 with TRBJ1-5; the D gene is possibly TRBD1 (5 bases). V lost 3 bases and J lost 10, with 25 bases in between. Germline V gene data show CDR1 as MDHEN and CDR2 as SYDVKM. CDR3 length equals 17 residues. CDR3 nucleotide sequence: TGTGCCAGCAGTTTCCCTATTACACGCCACCCCCAGGGTCCCCAGCATTTT. Amino acids: CASSFPITRHPQGPQHF.

There are a few counts of this clone. The chain uses TRBV19 and TRBJ1-5, with 7 nucleotides matching TRBD1. With V trimmed by 3 bases and J by 2 bases, 16 bases remained unmatched. From germline, CDR1 is LNHDA and CDR2 SQIVND (reference sequence). The CDR3 sequence is 19 residues long. The CDR3 DNA sequence: TGTGCCAGTAGTATCCTGGGTACAGGGGCATTGGGGGGCAATCAGCCCCAGCATTTT. Its translation is CASSILGTGALGGNQPQHF.

Comment on this clone: This specimen includes other DNA sequences encoding the same CDR3. The chain has TRBV19 and TRBJ2-7; D might be TRBD2 (5 bases). Per the germline V gene, CDR1 is LNHDA and CDR2 is SQIVND (reference sequence). The CDR3 has 12 amino acids. The germline V and J ends were trimmed by 4 bases and 1 base, with 5 bases remaining between them. The CDR3 is CASSSGSYEQYF. DNA of the CDR3: TGTGCCAGTAGTAGCGGGTCCTACGAGCAGTACTTC.

This clone was counted a few times. The chain employs TRBV19 and TRBJ1-6; D not certain. V lost 8 bases, J lost 4 bases, and 9 bases lay in between. Germline CDR1 and CDR2: LNHDA and SQIVND (reference sequence). The CDR3 covers 13 residues. DNA for the CDR3: TGTGCCAGTGCCGGGATTTATAATTCACCCCTCCACTTT. Residues: CASAGIYNSPLHF.

This clone was counted only a few times. This chain connects TRBV6-5 to TRBJ1-6; D unclear. This CDR3 spans 14 amino acids. V lost 6 bases and J 9 bases, leaving 15 bases between the germline ends. Germline V gene lookup returns CDR1 MNHEY and CDR2 SVGAGI. Here the CDR3 reads CASRSGGKGSPLHF. DNA for the CDR3: TGTGCCAGCAGATCCGGAGGGAAAGGTTCACCCCTCCACTTT.

The CDR3 DNA reads as TGCGCCAGCAGCCCGGGACAGGGGTCCTACGAGCAGTACTTC. It is translated as CASSPGQGSYEQYF. J is TRBJ2-7 and V is TRBV5-1; 10 nucleotides align to TRBD1. Per germline, CDR1 SGHRS and CDR2 YFSETQ. V lost 4 bases, J lost 1 base, and 2 bases stayed unmatched. The CDR3 length is 14 residues.

This clone was observed a few times. The V gene is TRBV18, the J gene TRBJ1-5; possibly TRBD1 for D (5 bases). Germline-derived CDR1 and CDR2 are KGHSH and LQKENI. The CDR3 length is 14 residues. V was cut by 4 bases and J by 0 bases, with 7 bases left in between. CDR3 sequence (DNA): TGTGCCAGCTCACAGACAGATAGCAATCAGCCCCAGCATTTT. Protein product: CASSQTDSNQPQHF.

This chain uses TRBV6-5 with TRBJ2-1; 9 bases line up with TRBD1. Unmatched junction bases numbered 2, after V lost 6 bases and J lost 2 bases. The CDR3 length is 14 residues. Germline-derived CDR1 and CDR2 are MNHEY and SVGAGI. DNA for the CDR3: TGTGCCAGCAGGACAGGGGGTCCCTACAATGAGCAGTTCTTC. Translating it yields CASRTGGPYNEQFF.

This chain links TRBV19 with TRBJ2-7, with TRBD2 matching over 14 bases. J was trimmed by 3 bases and V by 10 bases; bases with no gene match: 5. In germline, CDR1 is LNHDA, CDR2 SQIVND (reference sequence). The CDR3 is 14 residues long. The CDR3 spells CATLGTSGGYEQYF. DNA for the CDR3: TGTGCCACCCTGGGGACTAGCGGGGGCTACGAGCAGTACTTC.

The chain couples TRBV7-9 to TRBJ1-3; D not resolved. The CDR3 extends over 12 amino acids. Germline assignment: CDR1 SEHNR and CDR2 FQNEAQ (reference sequence). Trimming removed 2 bases at V and 4 bases at J, with 3 bases between. CDR3 in amino acids: CASSLLGNTIYF. The CDR3 nucleotides read TGTGCCAGCAGCTTATTAGGAAACACCATATATTTT.